The rows below give T cell receptor beta chains drawn from one sample of a study of blood T cell repertoires in COVID-19. Assay: immunoSEQ multiplex PCR; the TCRdb copy retains only in-frame clones and omits some. The sample lists about 100,000 clones; approximately 85% were seen once. The sample comprised peripheral blood. The origin of the receptors is a man aged 35-49 years with active or convalescent COVID-19. CDR3s include the opening cysteine and the closing phenylalanine or tryptophan. The D gene is left open where the match is weak. A row's size may be missing; if present it is once, few, many or a size class.

TRBV7-9	TRBJ1-2	TRBD1	few	CASSPWGTDRYGYTF	TGTGCCAGCAGCCCCTGGGGGACAGACCGCTATGGCTACACCTTC
TRBV5-1	TRBJ2-3	-	-	CASSLAGTSTDTQYF	TGCGCCAGCAGCTTGGCGGGGACTAGCACAGATACGCAGTATTTT
TRBV29-1	TRBJ2-1	TRBD1	-	CSVTFDRGFGQFF	TGCAGCGTAACCTTCGACAGGGGGTTCGGACAGTTCTTC
TRBV25-1	TRBJ2-7	-	-	CAIEGRSYEQYF	TGTGCCATCGAGGGCAGGTCGTACGAGCAGTACTTC
TRBV7-9	TRBJ1-2	TRBD1	-	CASSLADRVNYGYTF	TGTGCCAGCAGCCTAGCGGACAGGGTGAACTATGGCTACACCTTC
TRBV2	TRBJ1-5	-	few	CASSGEVEPQHF	TGTGCCAGCAGTGGAGAGGTAGAACCCCAGCATTTT
TRBV6-2/TRBV6-3	TRBJ1-2	-	-	CASSLTSNYGYTF	TGTGCCAGCAGCTTGACAAGTAACTATGGCTACACCTTC
TRBV6-5	TRBJ2-3	TRBD1	-	CASSYSGQGATDTQYF	TGTGCCAGCAGTTACTCGGGACAGGGGGCGACAGATACGCAGTATTTT
TRBV9	TRBJ2-7	-	-	CASSVEQGTYEQYF	TGTGCCAGCAGCGTAGAGCAGGGAACTTACGAGCAGTACTTC
TRBV10-3	TRBJ2-5	-	-	CAISERGGETQYF	TGTGCCATCAGTGAAAGGGGGGGAGAGACCCAGTACTTC
TRBV12-3/TRBV12-4	TRBJ1-1	-	-	CASSLPAGTEAFF	TGTGCCAGCAGTTTACCCGCAGGGACTGAAGCTTTCTTT
TRBV21-1	TRBJ2-7	-	-	CASIKRGGARYEQYF	TGTGCCAGCATCAAACGGGGGGGGGCGCGGTACGAGCAGTACTTC
TRBV5-1	TRBJ2-1	-	-	CASSIDARNEQFF	TGCGCCAGCTCAATCGATGCCAGGAATGAGCAGTTCTTC
TRBV30	TRBJ1-1	-	few	CAWSVLSRQLNTEAFF	TGTGCCTGGAGTGTACTTTCTAGGCAGTTGAACACTGAAGCTTTCTTT
TRBV30	TRBJ2-5	TRBD2	-	CAWRASGGASPTQYF	TGTGCCTGGCGAGCTAGCGGGGGGGCCTCTCCGACCCAGTACTTC
TRBV7-8	TRBJ2-5	TRBD1	-	CASSFRQGQGEETQYF	TGTGCCAGCAGCTTTCGCCAGGGACAGGGAGAAGAGACCCAGTACTTC
TRBV5-4	TRBJ1-6	-	-	CASSLVSGGRIGSPLHF	TGTGCCAGCAGCTTGGTGAGTGGAGGGAGAATCGGCTCACCCCTCCACTTT
TRBV18	TRBJ1-4	TRBD1	-	CASSRVPGQGGEKLFF	TGTGCCAGCTCCCGTGTCCCGGGACAGGGAGGAGAAAAACTGTTTTTT
TRBV11-2	TRBJ2-7	-	-	CASSLEAGRTYEQYF	TGTGCCAGCAGCTTAGAGGCAGGGAGGACCTACGAGCAGTACTTC
TRBV19	TRBJ1-1	-	-	CATRRRGTEAFF	TGTGCCACGAGACGACGGGGCACTGAAGCTTTCTTT
TRBV5-4	TRBJ1-5	-	few	CASSLDQNSNQPQHF	TGTGCCAGCAGCTTGGACCAGAATAGCAATCAGCCCCAGCATTTT
TRBV14	TRBJ1-1	TRBD1	-	CASSQGGRGLFAEAFF	TGTGCCAGCAGCCAAGGTGGCAGGGGGCTGTTCGCTGAAGCTTTCTTT
TRBV19	TRBJ1-6	TRBD1	-	CASSMDRGNSPLHF	TGTGCCAGTAGTATGGACAGGGGCAATTCACCCCTCCACTTT
TRBV18	TRBJ1-2	-	-	CASSPVDTGNYGYTF	TGTGCCAGCTCACCCGTCGACACGGGGAACTATGGCTACACCTTC
TRBV19	TRBJ2-6	TRBD2	-	CASTRLAGVSGANVLTF	TGTGCCAGTACCCGACTAGCGGGGGTCTCTGGGGCCAACGTCCTGACTTTC
TRBV6-1	TRBJ2-3	TRBD2	few	CASSEREGRNTDTQYF	TGTGCCAGCAGTGAAAGGGAGGGGCGGAACACAGATACGCAGTATTTT
TRBV12-3/TRBV12-4	TRBJ1-5	TRBD1	-	CASRTGVHQPQHF	TGTGCCAGCAGGACAGGGGTGCATCAGCCCCAGCATTTT
TRBV7-6	TRBJ1-5	-	once	CASSLLGAPQNQPQHF	TGTGCCAGCAGCTTATTGGGGGCTCCACAAAACCAGCCCCAGCATTTT
TRBV5-6	TRBJ2-4	TRBD1	-	CASSSYGTGWNIQYF	TGTGCCAGCAGCTCTTACGGGACAGGGTGGAACATTCAGTACTTC
TRBV10-3	TRBJ1-2	TRBD1	-	CAISEIRDRGGYTF	TGTGCCATCAGTGAGATCCGGGACAGAGGAGGCTACACCTTC
TRBV30	TRBJ2-1	-	-	CACGRGPKQFF	TGTGCCTGTGGGCGGGGACCAAAGCAGTTCTTC
TRBV7-6	TRBJ2-7	TRBD2	-	CASSTGTSAYEQYF	TGTGCCAGCAGCACCGGGACTAGCGCCTACGAGCAGTACTTC
TRBV7-6	TRBJ2-3	-	-	CASGQSLTDTQYF	TGTGCCAGCGGGCAGTCGCTCACAGATACGCAGTATTTT
TRBV15	TRBJ1-2	TRBD1	once	CATSSRTGQGYTF	TGTGCCACCAGCAGTCGGACAGGGCAGGGCTACACCTTC
TRBV9	TRBJ2-2	TRBD2	-	CASSVEPSGGTGELFF	TGTGCCAGCAGCGTAGAGCCTAGCGGAGGGACCGGGGAGCTGTTTTTT
TRBV20-1	TRBJ1-1	-	-	CSASGSFSEAFF	TGCAGTGCTAGTGGCAGTTTCTCTGAAGCTTTCTTT
TRBV5-6	TRBJ2-5	TRBD1	-	CASSLNRGPQETQYF	TGTGCCAGCAGCTTAAACAGGGGGCCCCAAGAGACCCAGTACTTC
TRBV16	TRBJ1-1	-	medium-sized	CASSQYKNTEAFF	TGTGCCAGCAGCCAATACAAGAACACTGAAGCTTTCTTT
TRBV5-1	TRBJ2-2	-	few	CASSSTPNTGGELFF	TGCGCCAGCAGCTCGACTCCCAATACTGGCGGGGAGCTGTTTTTT
TRBV2	TRBJ1-6	TRBD1	once	CASSVTGVNSPLHF	TGTGCCAGCAGTGTAACAGGGGTCAATTCACCCCTCCACTTT
TRBV30	TRBJ1-4	-	-	CAWNRRTPLGTNEKLFF	TGTGCCTGGAATCGAAGAACGCCACTCGGAACTAATGAAAAACTGTTTTTT
TRBV7-2	TRBJ1-6	-	-	CASSSGLNSPLHF	TGTGCCAGCAGCTCAGGGCTGAATTCACCCCTCCACTTT
TRBV12-3/TRBV12-4	TRBJ1-4	-	-	CASSLTMEKLFF	TGTGCCAGCAGTTTGACAATGGAAAAACTGTTTTTT
TRBV9	TRBJ2-7	TRBD1	-	CASSVGQGPYEQYF	TGTGCCAGCAGCGTAGGACAGGGTCCCTACGAGCAGTACTTC
TRBV9	TRBJ2-1	TRBD2	-	CASSVGFSGGYNEQFF	TGTGCCAGCAGCGTAGGTTTTAGCGGGGGCTACAATGAGCAGTTCTTC
TRBV13	TRBJ1-3	-	-	CASSELGTPSSGNTIYF	TGTGCCAGCAGCGAACTCGGGACACCGAGCTCTGGAAACACCATATATTTT
TRBV5-1	TRBJ1-6	TRBD1	few	CASSEQGAAYNSPLHF	TGCGCCAGCAGCGAACAGGGGGCAGCCTATAATTCACCCCTCCACTTT
TRBV7-9	TRBJ2-3	TRBD1	-	CASSLRQGVDTQYF	TGTGCCAGCAGCCTCCGACAGGGGGTAGATACGCAGTATTTT
TRBV7-6	TRBJ2-1	TRBD2	-	CASSNEAGASYNEQFF	TGTGCCAGCAGCAACGAAGCGGGGGCCTCCTACAATGAGCAGTTCTTC
TRBV29-1	TRBJ1-1	-	once	CSVEDLRGRDTEAFF	TGCAGCGTTGAAGATCTTAGGGGCCGGGACACTGAAGCTTTCTTT